This TCR beta chain was captured by sequencing in a study of T cell repertoires in cytomegalovirus infection. TCRdb analysed the reads with MiXCR anew, one entry per CDR3 protein. The data contain roughly 69,000 distinct CDR3 sequences, 20% of them seen just once; the ten biggest clones take up around 72%. Only a few counts were recorded for this clonotype. Its specificity is unknown. Germline-derived CDR1 and CDR2 are SEHNR and FQNEAQ (reference sequence). This CDR3 spans 16 amino acids. Between the trimmed V and J ends, which lost 0 bases and 6 bases, there was a span of 17 bases. This chain connects TRBV7-9 to TRBJ1-1; no clear D. The clonotype comes from a human donor in good health (CMV status not recorded). Some clones in this sample may be carry-over from other donors' samples. The starting material was CD8+ T cells from cultured PBMCs, obtained from culture after CMV antigen stimulation. The CDR3 region has the DNA TGTGCCAGCAGCTTAGCGATGGAGGGAGGTTGGGCTGAAGCTTTCTTT. Translation: CASSLAMEGGWAEAFF. The variable domain in full, completed from reference TRBV7-9 and TRBJ1-1, reads DTGVSQNPRHKITKRGQNVTFRCDPISEHNRLYWYRQTLGQGPEFLTYFQNEAQLEKSRLLSDRFSAERPKGSFSTLEIQRTEQGDSAMYLCASSLAMEGGWAEAFFGQGTRLTVV.